The 18 T cell receptor beta chains in this list originate from one sample, sequenced in a study of blood T cell repertoires in COVID-19. Method: immunoSEQ multiplex PCR; TCRdb's copy keeps in-frame clones and lacks some. The table records roughly 230,000 clones, 80% to 85% of them present only once. Sequences were obtained from peripheral blood. The receptor source for this set is a man between 50 and 59 years old with active or convalescent COVID-19.

The rearrangement joins TRBV10-1 to TRBJ1-5; D gene uncertain. The CDR3 has 15 amino acids. Germline V lookup: CDR1 WNHNN, CDR2 SYGVQD (reference sequence). V was pared by 0 bases and J by 3 bases, with 9 bases between. The DNA of the CDR3 is TGCGCCAGCAGTGAGTCGCTCGGTAACAATCAGCCCCAGCATTTT. Translation: CASSESLGNNQPQHF.

J is TRBJ1-2 and V is TRBV5-1; 9 nucleotides align to TRBD1. Germline V gene sequence: CDR1 SGHRS, CDR2 YFSETQ. The ends lost 0 bases at V and 4 bases at J; junction bases unmatched: 4. The CDR3 is 15 amino acids. CDR3 in DNA: TGCGCCAGCAGCTTGGAGGGACAGGGAAGCTATGGCTACACCTTC. Amino acids: CASSLEGQGSYGYTF.

The rearrangement uses TRBV3-1 (or the pseudogene TRBV3-2) and TRBJ2-5, with TRBD2 matching 9 bases. V gave up 1 base and J gave up 1 base; unmatched junction bases: 7. CDR1 and CDR2 (germline): LGHDT, YNNKEL (reference sequence). This CDR3 is 17 amino acids long. The CDR3 here is CASSQAASGVLQETQYF. In DNA, the CDR3 is TGTGCCAGCAGCCAAGCGGCTAGCGGGGTCCTCCAAGAGACCCAGTACTTC.

The chain carries TRBV14 and TRBJ2-2; weak D call: TRBD1 (5 bases). Germline CDR1 reads SGHDN; CDR2 reads FVKESK. V was pared by 2 bases and J by 3 bases, with 10 bases between. This CDR3 has 15 amino acids. CDR3 sequence (DNA): TGTGCCAGCAGCCAACGCAGGGCGGACACCGGGGAGCTGTTTTTT. Residues: CASSQRRADTGELFF.

The chain joins TRBV5-8 to TRBJ1-1, with a weak D call TRBD1 (5 bases). Trimming cost V 7 bases and J 0 bases, with 16 bases left between them. Per germline, CDR1 SGHTS and CDR2 YDEGEE. The CDR3 runs 15 residues. For the CDR3, the DNA is TGTGCCAGCTCACGGACTGGAGGGGTGAACACTGAAGCTTTCTTT. It translates to CASSRTGGVNTEAFF.

In regard to this clone: Other DNA sequences in this sample translate to the same CDR3. This chain connects TRBV18 to TRBJ1-5; D not certain. The germline V and J ends were trimmed by 3 bases and 4 bases, with 7 bases remaining between them. The CDR3 runs 13 residues. The germline CDR1 and CDR2 sequences are KGHSH and LQKENI. CDR3: CASSPGRNQPQHF. DNA of the CDR3: TGTGCCAGCTCACCGGGGAGGAATCAGCCCCAGCATTTT. Looking up the rest from reference TRBV18 and TRBJ1-5 gives the full variable domain: NAGVMQNPRHLVRRRGQEARLRCSPMKGHSHVYWYRQLPEEGLKFMVYLQKENIIDESGMPKERFSAEFPKEGPSILRIQQVVRGDSAAYFCASSPGRNQPQHFGDGTRLSIL.

The genes are TRBV11-2 and TRBJ2-7; perhaps TRBD1 as D (5 bases). Trimming removed 5 bases at V and 4 bases at J, with 18 bases between. This CDR3 spans 15 amino acids. The V gene's germline CDR1 is SGHAT and CDR2 FQNNGV. The CDR3 region has the DNA TGTGCCAGCAGCCGCACAACCTGGGGCAATTACGAGCAGTACTTC. Protein product: CASSRTTWGNYEQYF.

The chain recombines TRBV9 with TRBJ2-7; D gene uncertain. The V and J ends lost 3 bases and 0 bases respectively, with 13 bases between them. This CDR3 spans 15 amino acids. Per the germline V gene, CDR1 is SGDLS and CDR2 is YYNGEE. The CDR3 is CASSARPGPSYEQYF. The CDR3 DNA follows: TGTGCCAGCAGCGCCAGACCGGGTCCCTCCTACGAGCAGTACTTC.

In its sample, this clone was seen a few times. In nucleotides, the CDR3 is TGTGCCAGCAGGGTTCTGAGCTCCTACAATGAGCAGTTCTTC. Translation: CASRVLSSYNEQFF. J is TRBJ2-1 and V is TRBV2; D ambiguous. Germline-derived CDR1 and CDR2 are SNHLY and FYNNEI. The CDR3 runs to 14 residues. V was cut by 6 bases and J by 0 bases, with 9 bases left in between.

This chain connects TRBV4-2 to TRBJ2-3; 14 nucleotides match TRBD2. V was clipped by 0 bases and J by 4 bases; unmatched bases: 3. The CDR3 length is 17 residues. Germline lookup yields CDR1 LGHNA and CDR2 YNFKEQ. CDR3 nucleotides: TGTGCCAGCAGCCAAGAGACTAGCGGGGGGGCTGCAGATACGCAGTATTTT. Translated: CASSQETSGGAADTQYF.

This chain links TRBV9 with TRBJ1-1; D possibly corresponds to TRBD1 (6 bases). Trimming removed 3 bases from V and 0 bases from J, with 21 bases in between. Per the germline V gene, CDR1 is SGDLS and CDR2 is YYNGEE. The CDR3 covers 18 residues. The DNA of the CDR3 is TGTGCCAGCAGCGGGAGGGCGGGGGCGGCCTATATGAACACTGAAGCTTTCTTT. Amino acids: CASSGRAGAAYMNTEAFF.

The genes are TRBV27 and TRBJ2-1, with D tentatively TRBD2 (6 bases). Germline CDR1 and CDR2: MNHEY and SMNVEV (reference sequence). The CDR3 length is 15 residues. V dropped 0 bases and J dropped 9 bases, with 15 bases sitting between them. CDR3 DNA: TGTGCCAGCAGTTTATCGGGACTGACTTTCTCTGAGCAGTTCTTC. Protein: CASSLSGLTFSEQFF.

This rearrangement joins TRBV5-6 to TRBJ2-7; a weak D match, TRBD1 (5 bases). Trimming took off 4 bases at V and 3 bases at J, with 14 bases between the two ends. CDR3 size: 14 residues. From germline, CDR1 is SGHDT and CDR2 YYEEEE. The CDR3 nucleotides are TGTGCCAGCAGCCTCTACCAGGGTATCTACGAGCAGTACTTC. Encoded protein: CASSLYQGIYEQYF.

CDR3 sequence (DNA): TGCGCCAGCACCGATCGCAGGGGGAACACTGAAGCTTTCTTT. This translates into CASTDRRGNTEAFF. The gene calls are TRBV5-1 and TRBJ1-1, with D perhaps TRBD1 (6 bases). The CDR3 spans 14 residues. Germline CDR1 is SGHRS and CDR2 is YFSETQ. The V gene lost 6 bases and the J gene lost 1 base, with 13 bases spanning the gap.

The chain couples TRBV6-5 to TRBJ1-4, with D possibly matching TRBD1 (6 bases). Germline V lookup: CDR1 MNHEY, CDR2 SVGAGI. Deletions cut 2 bases from V and 7 bases from J, with 14 bases between. The CDR3 extends over 15 amino acids. In nucleotides, the CDR3 is TGTGCCAGCAGTTACACCTCAGGGGTTGGTGAAAAACTGTTTTTT. Amino acid sequence: CASSYTSGVGEKLFF.

The gene calls are TRBV7-2 and TRBJ1-4; D unclear. V shed 4 bases and J shed 3 bases, with 15 bases lying between them. Germline CDR1 SGHTA, CDR2 FQGNSA. CDR3 length equals 16 residues. This chain's CDR3 is CASSSVPTEANEKLFF. CDR3 nucleotide sequence: TGTGCCAGCAGCTCGGTCCCCACTGAGGCTAATGAAAAACTGTTTTTT. The complete variable domain, with remaining parts taken from reference TRBV7-2 and TRBJ1-4, reads GAGVSQSPSNKVTEKGKDVELRCDPISGHTALYWYRQSLGQGLEFLIYFQGNSAPDKSGLPSDRFSAERTGGSVSTLTIQRTQQEDSAVYLCASSSVPTEANEKLFFGSGTQLSVL.

The chain uses TRBV19 and TRBJ1-6; 9 bases line up with TRBD1. Unmatched junction bases numbered 8, after V lost 10 bases and J lost 10 bases. This CDR3 spans 13 amino acids. Germline V lookup: CDR1 LNHDA, CDR2 SQIVND (reference sequence). This CDR3 reads CATWDRDSSPLHF. In DNA, the CDR3 is TGTGCCACCTGGGACAGGGACTCGTCACCCCTCCACTTT.

The rearrangement uses TRBV7-9 and TRBJ2-4, with 10 bases identical to TRBD1. Germline values: CDR1 SEHNR, CDR2 FQNEAQ (reference sequence). V trimming: 5 bases; J trimming: 7 bases; junction bases outside the gene matches: 5. The CDR3 is made up of 14 amino acids. This CDR3 reads CASSAQDRGNIQYF. The CDR3 DNA is TGTGCCAGCAGCGCCCAGGACAGGGGGAACATTCAGTACTTC. The complete variable domain, with remaining parts taken from reference TRBV7-9 and TRBJ2-4, reads DTGVSQNPRHKITKRGQNVTFRCDPISEHNRLYWYRQTLGQGPEFLTYFQNEAQLEKSRLLSDRFSAERPKGSFSTLEIQRTEQGDSAMYLCASSAQDRGNIQYFGAGTRLSVL.